The 25 T cell receptor beta chains given below trace back to one sample, sequenced in a study of T cells after yellow fever vaccination. TCRdb reprocessed the 5' RACE reads with MiXCR, giving one entry per CDR3 protein. This table has about 310,000 distinct CDR3 sequences, approximately 3.8% appearing once. The specimen comprised PBMCs, sampled on the day of the yellow fever booster vaccination. The source of these receptors is a man aged 18 to 35 who received the YFV17D yellow fever vaccine.

The sample holds a few counts of this clonotype. The chain recombines TRBV7-9 with TRBJ2-1; D possibly corresponds to TRBD1 (5 bases). CDR3 length equals 13 residues. The V gene lost 6 bases and the J gene lost 9 bases, with 15 bases spanning the gap. Germline-derived CDR1 and CDR2 are SEHNR and FQNEAQ (reference sequence). The CDR3 spells CASSLDRIGEQFF. The CDR3 coding sequence is TGTGCCAGCAGTCTAGACAGAATCGGTGAGCAGTTCTTC.

This clonotype was seen only a few times. This sequence joins TRBV5-1 and TRBJ2-7; a possible D gene is TRBD2 (7 bases). The germline CDR1 and CDR2 sequences are SGHRS and YFSETQ. Between the trimmed V and J ends, which lost 0 bases and 2 bases, there was a span of 15 bases. The CDR3 extends over 16 amino acids. Here the CDR3 DNA reads TGCGCCAGCAGCTTGGGGGGAGGGACATACGCCTACGAGCAGTACTTC. This gives the protein CASSLGGGTYAYEQYF.

J is TRBJ1-2 and V is TRBV5-1, with D hard to call. Trimming pared 4 bases from V and 6 bases from J, leaving 10 bases between. CDR3 length: 12 amino acids. Germline CDR1 and CDR2: SGHRS and YFSETQ. The CDR3 here is CASSPNTDGYTF. DNA of the CDR3: TGCGCCAGCAGCCCGAACACCGATGGCTACACCTTC.

The chain is built from TRBV20-1 and TRBJ2-3, with 14 bases identical to TRBD2. The CDR3 is made up of 17 amino acids. The germline V gene has CDR1 DFQATT and CDR2 SNEGSKA (reference sequence). Trimming at V came to 4 bases and at J to 0 bases, leaving 6 bases not matched to a gene. The CDR3 loop reads CSAKGLAGAMSTDTQYF. DNA of the CDR3: TGCAGTGCTAAGGGACTAGCGGGGGCGATGAGCACAGATACGCAGTATTTT.

J is TRBJ1-5 and V is TRBV29-1, with 8 bases lining up with TRBD1. The CDR3 length is 13 residues. V shed 4 bases and J 4 bases; nucleotides not matched to a gene: 3. CDR1 and CDR2 (germline): SQVTM, ANQGSEA. CDR3 residues: CSVGQGINQPQHF. The CDR3 region has the DNA TGCAGCGTTGGACAGGGGATAAATCAGCCCCAGCATTTT.

This clonotype showed up just a few times. The chain recombines TRBV6-6 with TRBJ2-1; D is uncertain. Trimming took off 2 bases at V and 4 bases at J, with 6 bases between the two ends. The CDR3 sequence is 13 residues long. The germline V gene has CDR1 MNHNY and CDR2 SVGAGI (reference sequence). CDR3 in DNA: TGTGCCAGCAGTTACCGGCAGTACAATGAGCAGTTCTTC. It codes for CASSYRQYNEQFF.

A few counts support this clonotype. The chain is built from TRBV29-1 and TRBJ2-1; 8 nucleotides match TRBD1. Germline assignment: CDR1 SQVTM and CDR2 ANQGSEA. The junction had 8 bases not matched to a gene; V was cut back by 6 bases and J by 1 base. The CDR3 sequence is 15 residues long. DNA of the CDR3: TGCAGCGTGGAGGGGGGACAGGCTTCCTACAATGAGCAGTTCTTC. Translation gives CSVEGGQASYNEQFF.

This clonotype showed up just a few times. The chain employs TRBV5-1 and TRBJ2-1; 10 bases map to TRBD2. Germline V gives CDR1 SGHRS, CDR2 YFSETQ. The trim removed 3 bases at V and 8 bases at J, leaving 8 bases unmatched. CDR3 length equals 15 residues. CDR3 DNA sequence: TGCGCCAGCAGCTCATCAGCGGGGGGGCTCTATGAGCAGTTCTTC. This codes for CASSSSAGGLYEQFF. The variable domain in full, completed from reference TRBV5-1 and TRBJ2-1, reads KAGVTQTPRYLIKTRGQQVTLSCSPISGHRSVSWYQQTPGQGLQFLFEYFSETQRNKGNFPGRFSGRQFSNSRSEMNVSTLELGDSALYLCASSSSAGGLYEQFFGPGTRLTVL.

The chain employs TRBV20-1 and TRBJ2-7, with D unresolved. Germline V gene sequence: CDR1 DFQATT, CDR2 SNEGSKA (reference sequence). This CDR3 is 17 amino acids long. Trimming left V 4 bases short and J 0 bases short, with 22 bases between. In nucleotides, the CDR3 is TGCAGTGCTAACCCCCCCTCGGGCCAATTTATCTCCTACGAGCAGTACGTC. Its protein is CSANPPSGQFISYEQYV.

This clonotype appeared many times. This chain connects TRBV13 to TRBJ2-1; TRBD2 might be the D (5 bases). The germline CDR1 and CDR2 sequences are PRHDT and FYEKMQ (reference sequence). The CDR3 has 16 amino acids. V was shortened by 4 bases and J by 5 bases, with 18 bases between the two germline ends. CDR3 DNA sequence: TGTGCCAGCAGCTCCCCGGGGTTTGGGGAAGACAATGAGCAGTTCTTC. It codes for CASSSPGFGEDNEQFF.

This clonotype has more than one count but fewer than ten. The J gene is TRBJ1-2, the V gene TRBV9, with 8 bases identical to TRBD1. V lost 3 bases to trimming and J lost 4 bases; unmatched junction nucleotides: 8. Germline values: CDR1 SGDLS, CDR2 YYNGEE. The CDR3 has 15 amino acids. For the CDR3, the DNA is TGTGCCAGCAGCGCCAGACAGGGGTTCGTCTATGGCTACACCTTC. Translation gives CASSARQGFVYGYTF. Using reference TRBV9 and TRBJ1-2 for the parts outside the CDR3, the full variable domain is DSGVTQTPKHLITATGQRVTLRCSPRSGDLSVYWYQQSLDQGLQFLIQYYNGEERAKGNILERFSAQQFPDLHSELNLSSLELGDSALYFCASSARQGFVYGYTFGSGTRLTVV.

This clonotype was counted at least ten times. The chain carries TRBV29-1 and TRBJ2-1; D gene unclear. Per germline, CDR1 SQVTM and CDR2 ANQGSEA. Deletions cut 0 bases from V and 6 bases from J, with 21 bases between. The CDR3 sequence is 17 residues long. The CDR3 sequence: CSVEDRHGAVWINEQFF. As DNA, the CDR3 is TGCAGCGTTGAAGATCGCCACGGCGCCGTATGGATCAATGAGCAGTTCTTC.

This clonotype was detected ten times or more. The V gene is TRBV7-9, the J gene TRBJ2-7; D is ambiguous. Germline V gives CDR1 SEHNR, CDR2 FQNEAQ (reference sequence). The CDR3 consists of 11 residues. Trimming left V 3 bases short and J 3 bases short, with 3 bases between. CDR3 region: CASSLHYEQYF. The CDR3 nucleotides read TGTGCCAGCAGCTTGCACTACGAGCAGTACTTC.

This clonotype came up many times. This sequence joins TRBV11-2 and TRBJ2-7; maybe TRBD1 (6 bases). Trimming stripped 3 bases from V and 3 bases from J, with 12 bases between. Germline-derived CDR1 and CDR2 are SGHAT and FQNNGV. This CDR3 has 14 amino acids. In DNA form, the CDR3 reads TGTGCCAGCAGCTTGGATGGACAGTACTACGAGCAGTACGTC. It encodes CASSLDGQYYEQYV.

Many counts were recorded for this clonotype. The CDR3 bases are TGTGCCAGCAGAGCCCCTGGGGGGCGGGTCGATGGCTACACCTTC. Protein product: CASRAPGGRVDGYTF. The chain combines TRBV6-6 with TRBJ1-2; possibly TRBD1 for D (6 bases). Germline V CDR1 and CDR2: MNHNY, SVGAGI (reference sequence). Trimming shortened V by 6 bases and J by 6 bases, and 20 bases separated the two germline ends. The CDR3 length is 15 residues.

This clonotype was seen once. V and J are TRBV29-1 and TRBJ2-1; D is uncertain. CDR1 is SQVTM and CDR2 is ANQGSEA in the germline V gene. The CDR3 contains 8 residues. CDR3 bases: TGCGGGGTTAAAGATCAGTTCTTC. Its protein product is CGVKDQFF.

The CDR3 DNA is TGTGCCAGCAGCAAGGGACTAGCGTCCCAAGAGACCCAGTACTTC. Encoded protein: CASSKGLASQETQYF. V is TRBV9 and J is TRBJ2-5, with 10 nucleotides matching TRBD2. V trimming: 4 bases; J trimming: 1 base; junction bases outside the gene matches: 4. The CDR3 runs to 15 residues. Germline CDR1 and CDR2: SGDLS and YYNGEE.

This clonotype was seen many times. This chain joins TRBV7-9 and TRBJ1-1; D gene ambiguous. Trimming took off 5 bases at V and 8 bases at J, with 3 bases between the two ends. This CDR3 is 9 amino acids long. Germline CDR1 and CDR2: SEHNR and FQNEAQ (reference sequence). The CDR3 coding sequence is TGTGCCAGCAGCCCCGAAGCTTTCTTT. Translation: CASSPEAFF.

This clonotype was observed at least ten times. The chain links TRBV3-1 to TRBJ2-1; TRBD1 matches 8 bases. This CDR3 region has 17 residues. The germline CDR1 and CDR2 sequences are LGHDT and YNNKEL (reference sequence). Trimming removed 0 bases from V and 7 bases from J; junction bases left unmatched: 11. In DNA form, the CDR3 reads TGTGCCAGCAGCCAAGAGATTCGCAGGGGGCTTGGGAATGAGCAGTTCTTC. Its translation: CASSQEIRRGLGNEQFF.

This clonotype occurred many times. The chain uses TRBV7-9 and TRBJ2-3; tentative D call: TRBD2 (5 bases). Between the trimmed V and J ends, which lost 4 bases and 1 base, there was a span of 18 bases. CDR3 size: 17 residues. Per germline, CDR1 SEHNR and CDR2 FQNEAQ (reference sequence). This CDR3 is CASSSLVETGGTDTQYF. DNA for the CDR3: TGTGCCAGCAGCTCTCTCGTGGAGACCGGGGGCACAGATACGCAGTATTTT. Full variable domain (rest looked up from reference TRBV7-9 and TRBJ2-3): DTGVSQNPRHKITKRGQNVTFRCDPISEHNRLYWYRQTLGQGPEFLTYFQNEAQLEKSRLLSDRFSAERPKGSFSTLEIQRTEQGDSAMYLCASSSLVETGGTDTQYFGPGTRLTVL.

This clonotype was counted many times. V is TRBV5-1 and J is TRBJ2-7; D gene ambiguous. The germline gives CDR1 SGHRS, CDR2 YFSETQ. The CDR3 spans 13 residues. V was trimmed by 0 bases and J by 2 bases, leaving 6 bases between them. CDR3 amino acids: CASSLDPTYEQYF. The CDR3 DNA follows: TGCGCCAGCAGCTTGGATCCGACCTACGAGCAGTACTTC.

This clonotype was seen ten or more times. This chain uses TRBV25-1 with TRBJ2-2; TRBD1 might be the D (5 bases). The CDR3 runs 13 residues. CDR1 MGHDK and CDR2 SYGVNS come from the germline V gene. The V and J ends lost 10 bases and 7 bases respectively, with 16 bases between them. The CDR3 loop is CATTRRADGELFF. CDR3 sequence (DNA): TGTGCCACCACCCGCAGGGCGGACGGGGAGCTGTTTTTT.

In its sample, this clonotype was seen many times. The rearrangement joins TRBV4-2 to TRBJ2-5; no clear D gene. V was shortened by 2 bases and J by 1 base, with 8 bases between the two germline ends. Per germline, CDR1 LGHNA and CDR2 YNFKEQ. This CDR3 has 14 amino acids. The CDR3 region has the DNA TGTGCCAGCAGCCAACCGACCAGCCAAGAGACCCAGTACTTC. Its protein product is CASSQPTSQETQYF.

Ten or more counts support this clonotype. This sequence joins TRBV5-1 and TRBJ2-2; TRBD2 is a possible D gene (5 bases). The V end was cut by 0 bases, the J end by 6 bases, with 12 bases between. The CDR3 has 15 amino acids. CDR1 is SGHRS, CDR2 YFSETQ, per germline. DNA for the CDR3: TGCGCCAGCAGCTTGGACCCGGGATTGGCCGGGGAGCTGTTTTTT. It specifies CASSLDPGLAGELFF.

This clonotype was seen a handful of times. The CDR3 DNA is TGTGCCAGCAGTGACCAAGGGACAGCCTCTGGAAACACCATATATTTT. Residues: CASSDQGTASGNTIYF. The chain links TRBV25-1 to TRBJ1-3; 7 nucleotides align to TRBD1. CDR1 and CDR2 (germline): MGHDK, SYGVNS. The CDR3 is 16 amino acids. V lost 3 bases, J lost 0 bases, and 5 bases stayed unmatched.